Described below is a single T cell receptor (beta chain) sequence and its context. Profiling relied on immunoSEQ multiplex PCR, and the TCRdb table lists in-frame clones only, not all of them. The sample records approximately 110,000 clones, roughly 70% being singletons. These data belong to a study of shared clonotypes between healthy human individuals. V shed 1 base, J shed 7 bases, and the junction held 9 bases outside the gene matches. CDR1 MGHRA and CDR2 YSYEKL come from the germline V gene. The CDR3 length is 16 residues. This receptor was obtained from a woman in her thirties in good health. The chain carries TRBV4-1 and TRBJ1-3, with 8 bases identical to TRBD1. The sequenced sample consisted of memory CD8+ T cells sorted from blood. Described subset: CD45RO+ cells pooled with CCR7-negative TemRA cells. Here the CDR3 DNA reads TGCGCCAGCAGCCAAGGACCGGACAGGGAGAGGAACACCATATATTTT. Its protein product is CASSQGPDRERNTIYF.